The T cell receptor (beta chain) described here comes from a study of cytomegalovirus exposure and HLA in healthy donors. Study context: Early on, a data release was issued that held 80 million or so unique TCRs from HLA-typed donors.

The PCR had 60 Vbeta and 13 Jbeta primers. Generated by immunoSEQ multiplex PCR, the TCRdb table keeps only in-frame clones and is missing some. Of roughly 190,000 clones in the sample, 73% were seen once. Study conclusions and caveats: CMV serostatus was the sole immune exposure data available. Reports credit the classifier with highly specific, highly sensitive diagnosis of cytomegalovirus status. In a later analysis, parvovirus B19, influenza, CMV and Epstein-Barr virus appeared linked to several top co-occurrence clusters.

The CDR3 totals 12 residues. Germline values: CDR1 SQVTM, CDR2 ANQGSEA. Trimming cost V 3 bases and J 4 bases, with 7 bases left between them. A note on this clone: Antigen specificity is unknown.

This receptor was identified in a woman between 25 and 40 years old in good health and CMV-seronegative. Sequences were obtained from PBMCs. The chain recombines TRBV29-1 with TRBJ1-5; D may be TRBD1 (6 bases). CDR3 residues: CSVEDSNQPQHF. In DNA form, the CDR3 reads TGCAGCGTTGAGGACAGTAATCAGCCCCAGCATTTT.